The 18 T cell receptor beta chains below come from one sample, sequenced in a study of response to subunit inactivated influenza vaccine. Via MiXCR, TCRdb re-called the RT-PCR reads, giving one row per CDR3 protein. Of about 520,000 distinct CDR3 sequences in the sample, under 8.5% are singletons; the top ten hold about an eighth. Sequenced material: PBMCs from blood, taken less than 30 months after vaccination. These receptors were obtained from a man aged 45 to 70 who received an inactivated influenza vaccine.

The table lists this clonotype with many counts. V is TRBV6-5 and J is TRBJ1-4; TRBD1 matches 11 bases. J lost 6 bases, V lost 2 bases, and 5 bases had no gene match. Germline assignment: CDR1 MNHEY and CDR2 SVGAGI. This CDR3 has 16 residues. In DNA, the CDR3 is TGTGCCAGCAGTTACGGCGGACAGGGGGCCTATGAAAAACTGTTTTTT. This gives the protein CASSYGGQGAYEKLFF.

This clonotype was observed at least ten times. The chain has TRBV4-2 and TRBJ2-7; no reliable D call. Germline loops: CDR1 LGHNA, CDR2 YNFKEQ. Trimming took off 0 bases at V and 5 bases at J, with 8 bases between the two ends. The CDR3 consists of 13 residues. CDR3 bases: TGTGCCAGCAGCCAAGACAGACGGGACGAGCAGTACTTC. It translates to CASSQDRRDEQYF.

This clonotype was observed many times. In DNA, the CDR3 is TGTGCCAGCAGCCCCGAACCCCGGCCTGGAAACACCATATATTTT. Translated: CASSPEPRPGNTIYF. The J gene is TRBJ1-3, the V gene TRBV2; D remains unclear. The CDR3 sequence is 15 residues long. Trimming removed 6 bases from V and 2 bases from J, with 14 bases in between. Germline V gene data show CDR1 as SNHLY and CDR2 as FYNNEI.

The rearrangement joins TRBV12-3 or TRBV12-4 to TRBJ1-2; D call uncertain. The CDR3 is made up of 14 amino acids. The germline V and J ends were trimmed by 6 bases and 0 bases, with 11 bases remaining between them. DNA of the CDR3: TGTGCCAGCAGGGCCGGGCCATCTAACTATGGCTACACCTTC. Translated, it gives CASRAGPSNYGYTF.

The chain uses TRBV20-1 and TRBJ2-5; D may be TRBD1 (6 bases). CDR1 and CDR2 from the germline V gene are DFQATT and SNEGSKA (reference sequence). The CDR3 contains 13 residues. V shed 7 bases and J shed 1 base, with 13 bases lying between them. CDR3 nucleotide sequence: TGCAGTGGACAGAGGGGGATCCAAGAGACCCAGTACTTC. Translated: CSGQRGIQETQYF.

There are a few counts of this clonotype. The chain employs TRBV7-9 and TRBJ1-1; D not certain. The CDR3 has 14 residues. Looked up from germline, CDR1 is SEHNR and CDR2 is FQNEAQ (reference sequence). V lost 5 bases, J lost 0 bases, and 10 bases lay in between. CDR3 nucleotide sequence: TGTGCCAGCAGCGCGACAAACATGAACACTGAAGCTTTCTTT. Translation gives CASSATNMNTEAFF.

This clonotype occurred many times. V and J are TRBV4-3 and TRBJ2-1; a possible D gene is TRBD1 (6 bases). The CDR3 is 15 residues long. Per the germline V gene, CDR1 is LGHNA and CDR2 is YSLEER. Trimming removed 1 base at V and 7 bases at J, with 14 bases between. The CDR3 here is CASSQVGRQANEQFF. For the CDR3, the DNA is TGCGCCAGCAGCCAAGTAGGGAGACAGGCGAATGAGCAGTTCTTC.

V and J are TRBV12-3 or TRBV12-4 and TRBJ1-1, with a tentative D call TRBD1 (6 bases). The CDR3 length is 14 residues. The V end lost 7 bases, the J end lost 5 bases, and 17 bases lay between the germline ends. This CDR3 reads CASTLGGPWTEAFF. CDR3 sequence (DNA): TGTGCCAGCACCCTCGGGGGGCCCTGGACTGAAGCTTTCTTT.

The chain employs TRBV20-1 and TRBJ2-3; D could derive from TRBD1 or TRBD2 (6 bases each). In germline, CDR1 is DFQATT, CDR2 SNEGSKA (reference sequence). Trimming removed 5 bases from V and 0 bases from J, with 12 bases in between. The CDR3 is 14 residues long. The CDR3 reads CSAHGGLSTDTQYF. CDR3 DNA sequence: TGCAGTGCTCACGGGGGCCTGAGCACAGATACGCAGTATTTT.

This clonotype was recorded at least ten times. The chain recombines TRBV6-1 with TRBJ2-5; no definite D call. This CDR3 has 13 amino acids. The germline V gene has CDR1 MNHNS and CDR2 SASEGT. The germline V and J ends were trimmed by 6 bases and 2 bases, with 10 bases remaining between them. The CDR3 DNA is TGTGCCAGCAGGGGTACGCGTCAAGAGACCCAGTACTTC. Translation: CASRGTRQETQYF.

This clonotype was seen a few times. The J gene is TRBJ2-7, the V gene TRBV20-1; no reliable D call. This CDR3 contains 14 residues. Germline V gene data show CDR1 as DFQATT and CDR2 as SNEGSKA (reference sequence). V gave up 6 bases and J gave up 0 bases, with 15 bases separating them. CDR3 residues: CSAGSLMSSYEQYF. In nucleotides, the CDR3 is TGCAGTGCGGGATCCCTTATGAGCTCCTACGAGCAGTACTTC.

A word on this clonotype: A single base separates this from a much larger clone, so it may be a read error. The chain recombines TRBV2 with TRBJ2-7, with 14 bases that match TRBD2. The V gene's germline CDR1 is SNHLY and CDR2 FYNNEI. The ends lost 6 bases at V and 2 bases at J; junction bases unmatched: 3. The CDR3 runs 15 residues. The CDR3 is CASSRLAGGAYEQYF. CDR3 sequence (DNA): TGTGCCAGCAGCCGACTAGCGGGGGGGGCCTACGAGCAGTACTTC.

This clonotype was seen more than once but under ten times. This rearrangement joins TRBV7-2 to TRBJ2-2; 8 bases fit TRBD2. The junction had 8 bases not matched to a gene; V was cut back by 6 bases and J by 5 bases. The CDR3 has 15 amino acids. The germline V gene encodes CDR1 SGHTA and CDR2 FQGNSA. This chain's CDR3 is CASRTAGAGTGELFF. The CDR3 DNA is TGTGCCAGCAGAACAGCGGGGGCAGGGACCGGGGAGCTGTTTTTT.

This clonotype came up many times. This chain links TRBV5-1 with TRBJ2-2; no clear D. This CDR3 region has 16 residues. Germline V gene data show CDR1 as SGHRS and CDR2 as YFSETQ. V dropped 0 bases and J dropped 1 base, with 10 bases sitting between them. For the CDR3, the DNA is TGCGCCAGCAGCTTGGAGAGTAGAGAGAACACCGGGGAGCTGTTTTTT. It yields the protein CASSLESRENTGELFF. The full variable domain, its missing parts supplied by reference TRBV5-1 and TRBJ2-2, is KAGVTQTPRYLIKTRGQQVTLSCSPISGHRSVSWYQQTPGQGLQFLFEYFSETQRNKGNFPGRFSGRQFSNSRSEMNVSTLELGDSALYLCASSLESRENTGELFFGEGSRLTVL.

V and J are TRBV6-1 and TRBJ1-3, with no clear D. The V gene lost 6 bases and the J gene lost 3 bases, with 6 bases spanning the gap. The germline V gene encodes CDR1 MNHNS and CDR2 SASEGT. The CDR3 has 12 residues. CDR3 in DNA: TGTGCCAGCAGAGCGGATGGAAACACCATATATTTT. It specifies CASRADGNTIYF.

This clonotype appeared a few times. This chain joins TRBV29-1 and TRBJ2-5, with D possibly being TRBD1 (6 bases). The CDR3 has 13 residues. CDR1 is SQVTM and CDR2 is ANQGSEA in the germline V gene. The germline V and J ends were trimmed by 4 bases and 5 bases, with 14 bases remaining between them. As DNA, the CDR3 is TGCAGCGTTGGGGGGCATCAGGGGGAGACCCAGTACTTC. This translates into CSVGGHQGETQYF.

This clonotype appeared many times. V and J are TRBV12-3 or TRBV12-4 and TRBJ2-3, with 7 nucleotides matching TRBD2. V lost 6 bases to trimming and J lost 3 bases; unmatched junction nucleotides: 6. The CDR3 contains 14 residues. CDR3 sequence (DNA): TGTGCCAGCAGGTCTTTTAGCGGGACAGATACGCAGTATTTT. Encoded protein: CASRSFSGTDTQYF.

In its sample, this clonotype was seen many times. The rearrangement uses TRBV12-3 or TRBV12-4 and TRBJ2-1; tentative D call: TRBD1 (6 bases). The CDR3 runs to 15 residues. V was cut by 1 base and J by 4 bases, with 11 bases left in between. The CDR3 here is CASSLGGPLYNEQFF. In DNA form, the CDR3 reads TGTGCCAGCAGTTTAGGGGGGCCCCTTTACAATGAGCAGTTCTTC.